These T cell receptor beta chains were read from a single sample in a study of shared clonotypes between healthy human individuals. TCRdb keeps only in-frame clones here, not all; method: immunoSEQ multiplex PCR. The sample has about 2.4 million clones, about 92% seen once. The specimen sequenced was naive CD4+ T cells sorted from blood. Every receptor here comes from a man between 18 and 29 years old in good health. Both conserved end residues are part of each CDR3. D genes are given only for firm matches. Not all rows give a size; the values are once, few, many and, for expanded clones, a class.

>TRBD2|TRBJ2-1|-|TRBV14
CASSQDLAGGLEQFF
TGTGCCAGCAGCCAAGATCTAGCGGGGGGACTTGAGCAGTTCTTC
>-|TRBJ2-3|-|TRBV4-1
CASSQSGVLSTDTQYF
TGCGCCAGCAGCCAATCCGGCGTACTTAGCACAGATACGCAGTATTTT
>-|TRBJ2-7|-|TRBV7-9
CASSFNPGGGLTYEQYF
TGTGCCAGCAGCTTCAATCCGGGGGGCGGTCTGACATACGAGCAGTACTTC
>-|TRBJ1-6|few|TRBV27
CASSLAPGRTSSPLHF
TGTGCCAGCAGTTTGGCCCCGGGACGAACTAGTTCACCCCTCCACTTT
>-|TRBJ1-4|-|TRBV7-8
CASSLELAGGRDEKLFF
TGTGCCAGCAGCTTAGAGTTGGCGGGGGGGCGAGACGAAAAACTGTTTTTT
>TRBD1|TRBJ2-1|-|TRBV10-3
CAIKMDRAPSEQFF
TGTGCCATCAAGATGGACAGGGCCCCATCTGAGCAGTTCTTC
>-|TRBJ2-1|-|TRBV6-4
CASSILQGFDEQFF
TGTGCCAGCAGTATCCTACAAGGGTTTGATGAGCAGTTCTTC
>-|TRBJ1-2|-|TRBV4-1
CASSQPEDRADNYGYTF
TGCGCCAGCAGCCAGCCTGAGGACCGCGCTGATAACTATGGCTACACCTTC
>TRBD2|TRBJ2-1|few|TRBV2
CATQLAGVYNEQFF
TGTGCCACTCAACTAGCGGGAGTATACAATGAGCAGTTCTTC
>-|TRBJ2-3|-|TRBV9
CASSQQPGTYTLPNTQYF
TGTGCCAGCAGCCAACAGCCCGGGACTTATACCCTCCCGAATACGCAGTATTTT
>TRBD1|TRBJ2-5|-|TRBV2
CASGTGQETQYF
TGTGCCAGTGGGACAGGCCAAGAGACCCAGTACTTC
>TRBD1|TRBJ2-1|-|TRBV19
CASSPDRVLWNEQFF
TGTGCCAGTAGCCCCGACAGGGTCCTTTGGAATGAGCAGTTCTTC
>-|TRBJ1-1|-|TRBV7-9
CASSLMGRRTYTEAFF
TGTGCCAGCAGCTTAATGGGCAGAAGGACTTACACTGAAGCTTTCTTT
>TRBD1|TRBJ2-2|-|TRBV4-2
CASSQVVQGDTGELFF
TGTGCCAGCAGCCAAGTCGTCCAGGGGGACACCGGGGAGCTGTTTTTT
>-|TRBJ1-1|-|TRBV7-3
CASSLTGDTEAFF
TGTGCCAGCAGCTTAACAGGGGACACTGAAGCTTTCTTT
>-|TRBJ2-1|-|TRBV7-9
CASSGPYNEQFF
TGTGCCAGTAGCGGTCCCTACAATGAGCAGTTCTTC
>-|TRBJ1-6|-|TRBV9
CASSVESGFNSPLHF
TGTGCCAGCAGCGTAGAATCGGGGTTTAATTCACCCCTCCACTTT
>-|TRBJ2-7|-|TRBV7-9
CASSVGDVPYEQYF
TGTGCCAGCAGCGTCGGAGATGTCCCCTACGAGCAGTACTTC
>TRBD1|TRBJ1-2|-|TRBV18
CASSPQTTGGGYTF
TGTGCCAGCTCACCACAGACGACAGGGGGCGGCTACACCTTC
>-|TRBJ1-2|-|TRBV14
CASSPTWTDTLNYGYTF
TGTGCCAGCAGCCCTACCTGGACAGACACCCTTAACTATGGCTACACCTTC
>TRBD2|TRBJ2-5|-|TRBV2
CASSGSGGFKETQYF
TGTGCCAGCAGTGGAAGCGGGGGGTTTAAGGAGACCCAGTACTTC
>-|TRBJ2-7|-|TRBV5-1
CASSISTSLYEQYF
TGCGCCAGCAGCATTTCGACTAGTCTGTACGAGCAGTACTTC
>TRBD1|TRBJ2-7|-|TRBV5-1
CASSLGTGGFEQYF
TGCGCCAGCAGCTTGGGGACAGGGGGCTTCGAGCAGTACTTC
>-|TRBJ1-6|few|TRBV30
CAWRGTDSPLHF
TGTGCCTGGAGAGGTACGGATTCACCCCTCCACTTT
>TRBD2|TRBJ2-1|-|TRBV5-1
CASSQRSTSGSEAFF
TGCGCCAGCAGCCAAAGGTCGACTAGCGGGAGCGAAGCGTTCTTC
>-|TRBJ2-3|-|TRBV5-1
CASRASRGDTQYF
TGCGCCAGCAGAGCATCGAGGGGAGATACGCAGTATTTT
>TRBD1|TRBJ2-1|-|TRBV5-6
CASSLAGRGLDEQFF
TGTGCCAGCAGCTTGGCCGGAAGGGGGCTGGATGAGCAGTTCTTC
>TRBD2|TRBJ2-5|-|TRBV10-3
CAIRTSGGGETQYF
TGTGCCATCAGAACTAGCGGGGGTGGGGAGACCCAGTACTTC